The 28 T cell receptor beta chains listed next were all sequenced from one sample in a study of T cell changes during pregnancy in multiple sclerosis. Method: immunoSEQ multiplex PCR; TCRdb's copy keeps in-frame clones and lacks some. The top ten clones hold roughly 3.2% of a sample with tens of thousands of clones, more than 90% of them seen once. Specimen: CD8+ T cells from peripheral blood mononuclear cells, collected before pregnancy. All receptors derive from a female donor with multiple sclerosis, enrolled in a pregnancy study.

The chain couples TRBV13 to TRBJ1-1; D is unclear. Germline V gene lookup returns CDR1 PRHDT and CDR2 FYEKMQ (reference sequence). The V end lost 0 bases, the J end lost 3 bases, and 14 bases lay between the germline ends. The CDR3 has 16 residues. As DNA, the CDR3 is TGTGCCAGCAGCTTAGGGACGGGTGCGTGGGACACTGAAGCTTTCTTT. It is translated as CASSLGTGAWDTEAFF.

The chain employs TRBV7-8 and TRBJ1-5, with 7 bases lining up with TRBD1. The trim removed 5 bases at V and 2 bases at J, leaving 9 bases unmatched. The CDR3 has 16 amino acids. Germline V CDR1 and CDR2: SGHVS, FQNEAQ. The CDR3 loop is CASSLKQGYGNQPQHF. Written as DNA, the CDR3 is TGTGCCAGCAGCCTCAAACAGGGGTACGGCAATCAGCCCCAGCATTTT.

The CDR3 DNA follows: TGTGCCAGCAGCGCTTCCCTTTCGGCTAGCGGGGATCAGTACTTC. Translation gives CASSASLSASGDQYF. The chain has TRBV9 and TRBJ2-4; TRBD2 matches at 9 bases. The germline gives CDR1 SGDLS, CDR2 YYNGEE. V lost 3 bases and J lost 12; bases outside the gene matches: 13. CDR3 length: 15 residues.

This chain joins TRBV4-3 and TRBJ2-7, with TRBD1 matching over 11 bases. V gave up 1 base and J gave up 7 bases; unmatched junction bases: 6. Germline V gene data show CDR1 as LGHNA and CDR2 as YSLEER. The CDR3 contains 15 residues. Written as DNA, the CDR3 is TGCGCCAGCAGCCAAGGGACAGGGGGCTATAAAGAGCAGTACTTC. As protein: CASSQGTGGYKEQYF.

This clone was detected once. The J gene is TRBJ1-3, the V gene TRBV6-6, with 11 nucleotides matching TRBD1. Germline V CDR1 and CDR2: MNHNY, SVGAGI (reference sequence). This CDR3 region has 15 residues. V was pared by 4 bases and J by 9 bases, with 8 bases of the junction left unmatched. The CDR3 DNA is TGTGCCAGCAGTTTAGCCGGGACAGGGGGTTTCACCATATATTTT. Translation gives CASSLAGTGGFTIYF.

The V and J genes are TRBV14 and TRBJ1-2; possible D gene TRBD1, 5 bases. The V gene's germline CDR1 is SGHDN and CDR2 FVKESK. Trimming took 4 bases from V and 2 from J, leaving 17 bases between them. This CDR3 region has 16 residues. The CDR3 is CASSPKTAPGNYGYTF. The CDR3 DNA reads TGTGCCAGCAGCCCCAAGACAGCCCCCGGGAACTATGGCTACACCTTC.

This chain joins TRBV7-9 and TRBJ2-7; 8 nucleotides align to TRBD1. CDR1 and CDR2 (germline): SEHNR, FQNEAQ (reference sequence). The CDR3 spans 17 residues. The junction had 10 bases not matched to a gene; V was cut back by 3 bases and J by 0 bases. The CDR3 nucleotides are TGTGCCAGCAGCTTCTTAGACGGGGACAGGAGCTCCTACGAGCAGTACTTC. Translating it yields CASSFLDGDRSSYEQYF.

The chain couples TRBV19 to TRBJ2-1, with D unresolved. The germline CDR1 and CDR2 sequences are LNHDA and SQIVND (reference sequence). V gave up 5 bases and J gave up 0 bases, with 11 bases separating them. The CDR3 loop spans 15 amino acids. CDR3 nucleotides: TGTGCCAGTAGTGCCTATAGGAGCTCCTACAATGAGCAGTTCTTC. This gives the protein CASSAYRSSYNEQFF.

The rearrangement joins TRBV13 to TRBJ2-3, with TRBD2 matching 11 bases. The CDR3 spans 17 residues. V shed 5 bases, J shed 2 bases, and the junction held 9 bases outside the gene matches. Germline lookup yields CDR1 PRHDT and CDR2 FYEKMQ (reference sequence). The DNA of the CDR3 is TGTGCCAGCAGCGGGGGACTGACTAGCGGGGTCACAGATACGCAGTATTTT. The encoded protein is CASSGGLTSGVTDTQYF.

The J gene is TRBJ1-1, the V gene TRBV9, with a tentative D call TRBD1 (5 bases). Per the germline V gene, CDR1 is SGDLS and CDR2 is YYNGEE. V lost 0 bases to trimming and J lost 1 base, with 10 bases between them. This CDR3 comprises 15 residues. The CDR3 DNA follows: TGTGCCAGCAGCGTAGTCCCAGGGTCGAACACTGAAGCTTTCTTT. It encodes CASSVVPGSNTEAFF. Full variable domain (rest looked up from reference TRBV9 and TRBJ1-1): DSGVTQTPKHLITATGQRVTLRCSPRSGDLSVYWYQQSLDQGLQFLIQYYNGEERAKGNILERFSAQQFPDLHSELNLSSLELGDSALYFCASSVVPGSNTEAFFGQGTRLTVV.

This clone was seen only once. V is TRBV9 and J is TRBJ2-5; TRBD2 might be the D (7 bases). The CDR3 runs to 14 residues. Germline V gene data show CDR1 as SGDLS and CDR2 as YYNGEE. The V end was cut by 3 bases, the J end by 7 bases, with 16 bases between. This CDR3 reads CASSGPGGPVTQYF. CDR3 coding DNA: TGTGCCAGCAGCGGGCCGGGGGGCCCAGTGACCCAGTACTTC.

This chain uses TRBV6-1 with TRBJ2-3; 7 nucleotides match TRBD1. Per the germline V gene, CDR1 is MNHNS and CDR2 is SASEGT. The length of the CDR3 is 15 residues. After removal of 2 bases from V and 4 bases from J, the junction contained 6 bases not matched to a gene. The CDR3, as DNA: TGTGCCAGCAGTGAAATCGACAGGGCGGCAGATACGCAGTATTTT. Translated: CASSEIDRAADTQYF.

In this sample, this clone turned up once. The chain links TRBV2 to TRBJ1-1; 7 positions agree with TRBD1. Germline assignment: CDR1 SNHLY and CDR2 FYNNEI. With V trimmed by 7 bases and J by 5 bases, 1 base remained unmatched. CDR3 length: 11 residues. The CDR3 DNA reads TGTGCCAGCATGACAGGGACTGAAGCTTTCTTT. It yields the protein CASMTGTEAFF.

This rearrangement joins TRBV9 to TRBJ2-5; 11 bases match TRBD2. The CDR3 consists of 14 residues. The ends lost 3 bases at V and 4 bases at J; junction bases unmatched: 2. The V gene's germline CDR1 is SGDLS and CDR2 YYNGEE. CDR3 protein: CASSASGGRETQYF. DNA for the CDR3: TGTGCCAGCAGCGCTAGCGGGGGGAGAGAGACCCAGTACTTC.

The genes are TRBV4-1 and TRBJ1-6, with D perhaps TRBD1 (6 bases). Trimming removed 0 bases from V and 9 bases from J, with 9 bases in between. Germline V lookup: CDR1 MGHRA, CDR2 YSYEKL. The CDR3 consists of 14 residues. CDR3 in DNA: TGCGCCAGCAGCCAAGATAGGGGGGGTTCACCCCTCCACTTT. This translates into CASSQDRGGSPLHF.

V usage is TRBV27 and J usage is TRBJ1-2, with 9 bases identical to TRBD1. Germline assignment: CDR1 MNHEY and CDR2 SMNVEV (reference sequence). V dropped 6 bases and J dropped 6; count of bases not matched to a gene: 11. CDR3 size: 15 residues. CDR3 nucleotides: TGTGCCAGCAGCCCGGGGACAGGGTTTCTTCATGGCTACACCTTC. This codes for CASSPGTGFLHGYTF.

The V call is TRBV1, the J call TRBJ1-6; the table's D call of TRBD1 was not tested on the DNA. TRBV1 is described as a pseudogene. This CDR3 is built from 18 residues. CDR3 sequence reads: CTSRLQGRGISCNSPLHF. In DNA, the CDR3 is TGCACCAGCAGGTTACAGGGCCGAGGGATTTCTTGTAATTCACCCCTCCACTTT.

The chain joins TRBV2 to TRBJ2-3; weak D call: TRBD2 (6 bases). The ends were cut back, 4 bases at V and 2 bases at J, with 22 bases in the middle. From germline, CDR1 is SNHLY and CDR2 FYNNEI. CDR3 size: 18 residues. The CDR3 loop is CASSGRGSGFQSTDTQYF. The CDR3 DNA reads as TGTGCCAGCAGTGGAAGGGGTAGCGGATTCCAATCCACAGATACGCAGTATTTT.

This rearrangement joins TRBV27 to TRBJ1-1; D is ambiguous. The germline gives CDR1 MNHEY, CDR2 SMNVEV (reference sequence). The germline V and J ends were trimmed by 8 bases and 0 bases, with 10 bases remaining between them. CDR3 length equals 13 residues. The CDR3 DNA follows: TGTGCCAGCGGGAGCTACATGAACACTGAAGCTTTCTTT. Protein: CASGSYMNTEAFF.

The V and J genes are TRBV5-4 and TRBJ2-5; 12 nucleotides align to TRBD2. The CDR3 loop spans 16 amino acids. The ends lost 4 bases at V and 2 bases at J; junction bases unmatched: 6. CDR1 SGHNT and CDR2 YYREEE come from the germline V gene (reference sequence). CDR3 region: CASSALTSGGQETQYF. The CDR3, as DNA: TGTGCCAGCAGCGCTCTGACTAGCGGGGGACAAGAGACCCAGTACTTC.

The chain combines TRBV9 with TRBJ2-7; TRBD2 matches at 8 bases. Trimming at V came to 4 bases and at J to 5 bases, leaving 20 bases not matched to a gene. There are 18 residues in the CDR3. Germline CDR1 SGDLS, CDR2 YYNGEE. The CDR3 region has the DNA TGTGCCAGCAGCCCCGAGGCGGGAAGCGGGGGCCCTAGGAACGAGCAGTACTTC. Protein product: CASSPEAGSGGPRNEQYF.

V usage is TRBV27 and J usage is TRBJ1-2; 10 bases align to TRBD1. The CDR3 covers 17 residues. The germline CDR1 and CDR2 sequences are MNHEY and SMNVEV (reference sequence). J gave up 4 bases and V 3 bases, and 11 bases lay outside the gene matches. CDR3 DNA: TGTGCCAGCAGTTTCTGGGACAGGGGAGGGGCAGGCTATGGCTACACCTTC. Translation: CASSFWDRGGAGYGYTF.

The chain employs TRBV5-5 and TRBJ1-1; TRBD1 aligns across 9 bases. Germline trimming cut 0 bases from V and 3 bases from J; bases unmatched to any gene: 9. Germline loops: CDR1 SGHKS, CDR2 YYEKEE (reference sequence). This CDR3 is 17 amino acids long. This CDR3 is CASSLAGDRAYYTEAFF. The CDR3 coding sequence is TGTGCCAGCAGCTTGGCCGGGGACAGGGCCTACTACACTGAAGCTTTCTTT. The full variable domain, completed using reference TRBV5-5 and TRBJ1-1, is DAGVTQSPTHLIKTRGQQVTLRCSPISGHKSVSWYQQVLGQGPQFIFQYYEKEERGRGNFPDRFSARQFPNYSSELNVNALLLGDSALYLCASSLAGDRAYYTEAFFGQGTRLTVV.

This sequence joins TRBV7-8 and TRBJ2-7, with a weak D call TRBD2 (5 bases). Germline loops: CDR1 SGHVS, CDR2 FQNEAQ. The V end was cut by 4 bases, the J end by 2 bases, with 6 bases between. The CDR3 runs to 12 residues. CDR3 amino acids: CASSSGTYEQYF. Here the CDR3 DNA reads TGTGCCAGCAGCTCGGGGACCTACGAGCAGTACTTC.

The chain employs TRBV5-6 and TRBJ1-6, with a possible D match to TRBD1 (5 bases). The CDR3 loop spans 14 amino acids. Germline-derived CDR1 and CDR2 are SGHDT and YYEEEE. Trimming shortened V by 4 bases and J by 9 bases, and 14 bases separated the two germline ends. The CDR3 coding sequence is TGTGCCAGCAGCCCGGGTGGGGGGAGTTCACCCCTCCACTTT. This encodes CASSPGGGSSPLHF.

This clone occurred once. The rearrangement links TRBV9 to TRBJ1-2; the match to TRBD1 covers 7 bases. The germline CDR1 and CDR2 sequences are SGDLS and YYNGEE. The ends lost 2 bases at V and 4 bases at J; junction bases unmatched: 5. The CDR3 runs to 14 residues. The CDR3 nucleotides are TGTGCCAGCAGCGTGGGACAGACTCTCTATGGCTACACCTTC. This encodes CASSVGQTLYGYTF. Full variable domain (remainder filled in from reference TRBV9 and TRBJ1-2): DSGVTQTPKHLITATGQRVTLRCSPRSGDLSVYWYQQSLDQGLQFLIQYYNGEERAKGNILERFSAQQFPDLHSELNLSSLELGDSALYFCASSVGQTLYGYTFGSGTRLTVV.

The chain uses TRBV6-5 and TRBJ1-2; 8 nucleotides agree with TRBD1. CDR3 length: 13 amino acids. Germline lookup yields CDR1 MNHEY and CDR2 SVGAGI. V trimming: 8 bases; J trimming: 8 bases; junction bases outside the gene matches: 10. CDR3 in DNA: TGTGCCAGCCTTAGCACAGGGGGGAACGGCTACACCTTC. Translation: CASLSTGGNGYTF.

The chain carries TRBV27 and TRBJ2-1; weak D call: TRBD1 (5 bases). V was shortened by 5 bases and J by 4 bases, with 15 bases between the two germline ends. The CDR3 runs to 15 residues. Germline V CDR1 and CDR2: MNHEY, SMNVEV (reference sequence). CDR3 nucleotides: TGTGCCAGCAGTCCCACCCCACAGGTTTACAATGAGCAGTTCTTC. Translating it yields CASSPTPQVYNEQFF.